This TCR beta chain was recovered during a study of T cell responses to AZD1222 COVID-19 vaccine. This clone was counted a single time. Its specificity is not known. Broader study findings: Close to half of spike-specific TCRs reportedly recognize unmutated variant regions. Only five or six individuals given AZD1222 were seropositive at baseline.

Sequenced by immunoSEQ multiplex PCR; TCRdb stores in-frame clones only, minus some. There are 100,000 to 140,000 clones in the sample; about 93% occur only once, and roughly 21% lies in the top ten. The V end was cut by 0 bases, the J end by 1 base, with 6 bases between. Germline CDR1 reads SGHVS; CDR2 reads FQNEAQ. The CDR3 runs 15 residues. This clonotype was sampled from an adult in good health. This rearrangement joins TRBV7-8 to TRBJ2-2, with D possibly matching TRBD2 (6 bases). Sample: peripheral blood, taken on day 0 of AZD1222 vaccination. The CDR3 spells CASSLAGGNTGELFF. CDR3 DNA sequence: TGTGCCAGCAGCTTAGCGGGGGGGAACACCGGGGAGCTGTTTTTT.